Below are 26 T cell receptor beta chains sequenced from a single sample in a study of blood T cells in healthy people across ages. Combining a sample-barcoded 5' primer with a J-beta primer mix, a second PCR ran for roughly 6 to 11 cycles. Each CDR3 protein gets one entry after TCRdb re-called the 5' RACE reads with MiXCR. The data hold roughly 930,000 distinct CDR3 sequences, with 40% to 60% observed a single time. Input material: blood. The source of these receptors is a man aged 25-45 years in good health.

The rearrangement joins TRBV20-1 to TRBJ2-5; 8 positions match TRBD2. Germline V lookup: CDR1 DFQATT, CDR2 SNEGSKA (reference sequence). J gave up 1 base and V 0 bases, and 7 bases lay outside the gene matches. The CDR3 runs to 16 residues. The CDR3 bases are TGCAGTGCTAGAGAATCCCCGGGAGGGGGCCAAGAGACCCAGTACTTC. This encodes CSARESPGGGQETQYF.

This clonotype was detected once. The CDR3 region is CASSSLDRLANYGYTF. Here the CDR3 DNA reads TGTGCCAGCAGCTCACTGGACCGGTTAGCTAACTATGGCTACACCTTC. This rearrangement joins TRBV7-2 to TRBJ1-2; unclear D gene. CDR1 SGHTA and CDR2 FQGNSA come from the germline V gene. The CDR3 is 16 amino acids. V was trimmed by 4 bases and J by 0 bases, leaving 15 bases between them.

This clonotype was counted ten times or more. The rearrangement joins TRBV9 to TRBJ2-7; D might be TRBD1 or TRBD2, each matching 6 bases. The germline gives CDR1 SGDLS, CDR2 YYNGEE. V lost 3 bases and J lost 1, with 11 bases in between. The CDR3 consists of 14 residues. The CDR3 sequence: CASSAGGLSYEQYF. The CDR3 nucleotides are TGTGCCAGCAGCGCCGGGGGCCTGTCCTACGAGCAGTACTTC.

This clonotype has only a few counts. This rearrangement joins TRBV7-9 to TRBJ2-3, with D possibly being TRBD1 (5 bases). The CDR3 loop spans 15 amino acids. Trimming left V 8 bases short and J 2 bases short, with 17 bases between. Germline-derived CDR1 and CDR2 are SEHNR and FQNEAQ (reference sequence). The CDR3 bases are TGTGCCAGCGCCCTCGGGTTAGGGGACACAGATACGCAGTATTTT. Encoded protein: CASALGLGDTDTQYF.

CDR3 protein: CASSSPRGRGGQQDTQYF. CDR3 nucleotide sequence: TGTGCCAGCAGCTCACCTCGGGGGCGGGGGGGCCAGCAAGATACGCAGTATTTT. The V gene is TRBV7-2, the J gene TRBJ2-3, with TRBD2 matching 9 bases. Germline CDR1 and CDR2: SGHTA and FQGNSA. After removal of 4 bases from V and 5 bases from J, the junction contained 16 bases not matched to a gene. CDR3 length: 18 residues.

The chain uses TRBV3-1 and TRBJ2-5, with 8 bases matching TRBD2. The V segment lost 3 bases and the J segment 3 bases; nucleotides outside the gene matches: 3. The CDR3 consists of 14 residues. Per germline, CDR1 LGHDT and CDR2 YNNKEL (reference sequence). CDR3 region: CASSQGLGEETQYF. CDR3 in DNA: TGTGCCAGCAGCCAGGGACTAGGAGAAGAGACCCAGTACTTC.

To note about this clonotype: Compared with germline, one end of the junction differs, possibly owing to a read error. The chain has TRBV7-9 and TRBJ2-7, with D perhaps TRBD1 (6 bases). CDR1 is SEHNR and CDR2 is FQNEAQ in the germline V gene (reference sequence). The CDR3 has 14 residues. The CDR3 sequence: CACSSQGFDNEQYF. DNA of the CDR3: TGTGCCTGCAGCTCACAGGGATTCGACAATGAGCAGTACTTC.

This clonotype was picked up a small number of times. V usage is TRBV11-2 and J usage is TRBJ2-3, with D perhaps TRBD1 (6 bases). Between the trimmed V and J ends, which lost 6 bases and 2 bases, there was a span of 18 bases. This CDR3 comprises 16 residues. Germline assignment: CDR1 SGHAT and CDR2 FQNNGV. As DNA, the CDR3 is TGTGCCAGCAGACCCAGGGGCACACCTTTCACAGATACGCAGTATTTT. It translates to CASRPRGTPFTDTQYF. Drawing the rest from reference TRBV11-2 and TRBJ2-3, the complete variable domain is EAGVAQSPRYKIIEKRQSVAFWCNPISGHATLYWYQQILGQGPKLLIQFQNNGVVDDSQLPKDRFSAERLKGVDSTLKIQPAKLEDSAVYLCASRPRGTPFTDTQYFGPGTRLTVL.

This clonotype has only one observation. This rearrangement joins TRBV6-5 to TRBJ2-7; D is ambiguous. This CDR3 has 17 amino acids. Trimming left V 2 bases short and J 1 base short, with 18 bases between. Germline V gene lookup returns CDR1 MNHEY and CDR2 SVGAGI. CDR3 DNA sequence: TGTGCCAGCAGTTACGTTGGGTTCGGGCTTGGATCCTACGAGCAGTACTTC. The encoded protein is CASSYVGFGLGSYEQYF.

This sequence joins TRBV29-1 and TRBJ2-7; TRBD1 aligns across 9 bases. CDR1 and CDR2 from the germline V gene are SQVTM and ANQGSEA. This CDR3 region has 12 residues. The chain's CDR3 is CRGTGGGYEQYF. CDR3 DNA: TGCAGGGGAACAGGGGGCGGCTACGAGCAGTACTTC.

The rearrangement joins TRBV20-1 to TRBJ2-7; 9 bases fit TRBD1. CDR1 is DFQATT and CDR2 is SNEGSKA in the germline V gene (reference sequence). After removal of 6 bases from V and 5 bases from J, the junction contained 14 bases not matched to a gene. The CDR3 consists of 15 residues. The CDR3 nucleotides are TGCAGTGCAAACGCCATGGACAGGGGCTACCACGAGCAGTACTTC. Its protein is CSANAMDRGYHEQYF.

The rearrangement uses TRBV14 and TRBJ1-1; D uncertain. Trimming removed 5 bases at V and 5 bases at J, with 12 bases between. The CDR3 loop spans 13 amino acids. Per germline, CDR1 SGHDN and CDR2 FVKESK. The CDR3 nucleotides read TGTGCCAGCAGCTCTCGACCCGGAACTGAAGCTTTCTTT. Translating it yields CASSSRPGTEAFF.

This sequence joins TRBV7-2 and TRBJ1-1, with TRBD1 as a possible D gene (6 bases). The CDR3 sequence is 15 residues long. Trimming took 4 bases from V and 0 from J, leaving 12 bases between them. CDR1 SGHTA and CDR2 FQGNSA come from the germline V gene. The CDR3 region is CASSSDSSLNTEAFF. The CDR3 DNA reads as TGTGCCAGCAGCTCGGACAGCTCCCTGAACACTGAAGCTTTCTTT.

This clonotype was observed a few times. The gene calls are TRBV4-2 and TRBJ2-1; D possibly uses TRBD1 or TRBD2 (6 bases each). The CDR3 is 16 residues long. V shed 0 bases and J shed 6 bases, with 15 bases lying between them. Germline loops: CDR1 LGHNA, CDR2 YNFKEQ. The CDR3 coding sequence is TGTGCCAGCAGCCAAGAGAGGGGGGCCCTTGGCAATGAGCAGTTCTTC. This translates into CASSQERGALGNEQFF.

The V and J genes are TRBV3-1 and TRBJ1-2; TRBD1 is a possible D gene (6 bases). Deletions cut 0 bases from V and 5 bases from J, with 19 bases between. The CDR3 is made up of 17 amino acids. CDR1 is LGHDT and CDR2 is YNNKEL in the germline V gene (reference sequence). The CDR3: CASSQDRTAILGYGYTF. The CDR3, as DNA: TGTGCCAGCAGCCAAGATCGGACAGCCATTCTCGGATATGGCTACACCTTC. The whole variable domain, filled in from reference TRBV3-1 and TRBJ1-2, reads DTAVSQTPKYLVTQMGNDKSIKCEQNLGHDTMYWYKQDSKKFLKIMFSYNNKELIINETVPNRFSPKSPDKAHLNLHINSLELGDSAVYFCASSQDRTAILGYGYTFGSGTRLTVV.

This clonotype was counted only a few times. The chain recombines TRBV4-3 with TRBJ2-1; 14 bases are a match to TRBD2. In germline, CDR1 is LGHNA, CDR2 YSLEER. The ends lost 3 bases at V and 1 base at J; junction bases unmatched: 2. CDR3 length equals 17 residues. The CDR3 nucleotides are TGCGCCAGCAGCCATGGGACTAGCGGGGGTTCCTACAATGAGCAGTTCTTC. Its protein product is CASSHGTSGGSYNEQFF.

The rearrangement links TRBV7-6 to TRBJ2-7; the D gene could be TRBD1 or TRBD2 (6 bases each). Per the germline V gene, CDR1 is SGHVS and CDR2 is FNYEAQ. Trimming took 1 base from V and 5 from J, leaving 18 bases between them. This CDR3 spans 16 amino acids. The CDR3 bases are TGTGCCAGCAGCTTAGGGGGGGCTCGGGGTCGGAACGAGCAGTACTTC. Encoded protein: CASSLGGARGRNEQYF.

The count of this clonotype is one. The chain has TRBV20-1 and TRBJ1-2, with TRBD1 identical over 7 bases. Germline-derived CDR1 and CDR2 are DFQATT and SNEGSKA (reference sequence). The CDR3 length is 13 residues. The V segment lost 2 bases and the J segment 4 bases; nucleotides outside the gene matches: 4. The CDR3 loop reads CSARHGTAYGYTF. CDR3 bases: TGCAGTGCTAGACATGGGACAGCCTATGGCTACACCTTC.

To note about this clonotype: The germline gene is not matched at one end of the junction; a read error may be the cause. The chain has TRBV7-7 and TRBJ2-3; 10 bases map to TRBD2. Germline V gives CDR1 SSHAT, CDR2 FNYEAQ (reference sequence). This CDR3 is 17 amino acids long. The CDR3 region is CASSPLAGVFSTDTQYF. As DNA, the CDR3 is TGTGCTAGCAGCCCGCTAGCGGGGGTCTTTAGCACAGATACGCAGTATTTT.

The rearrangement uses TRBV5-1 and TRBJ2-4; 9 bases align to TRBD2. The J segment lost 1 base and the V segment lost 3 bases, leaving 17 bases of the junction unmatched. The germline V gene has CDR1 SGHRS and CDR2 YFSETQ. CDR3 length: 20 residues. CDR3 loop: CASSWGWTSANPVAKNIQYF. The CDR3 DNA sequence: TGCGCCAGCAGCTGGGGGTGGACTAGCGCCAACCCTGTGGCCAAAAACATTCAGTACTTC. Variable domain in full (rest from reference TRBV5-1 and TRBJ2-4): KAGVTQTPRYLIKTRGQQVTLSCSPISGHRSVSWYQQTPGQGLQFLFEYFSETQRNKGNFPGRFSGRQFSNSRSEMNVSTLELGDSALYLCASSWGWTSANPVAKNIQYFGAGTRLSVL.

Of note for this clonotype: A read error may account for a junction end that differs from germline. The V call is TRBV7-7, the J call TRBJ2-7; tentatively, D is TRBD2 (6 bases). This CDR3 is built from 16 residues. Germline assignment: CDR1 SSHAT and CDR2 FNYEAQ (reference sequence). The CDR3 here is CASSKSIASGEDEQYF. In nucleotides, the CDR3 is TGTGCTAGCAGCAAATCCATCGCCTCCGGGGAGGACGAGCAGTACTTC.

J is TRBJ2-7 and V is TRBV12-3 or TRBV12-4; TRBD2 is a possible D gene (5 bases). V was shortened by 6 bases and J by 5 bases, with 14 bases between the two germline ends. The CDR3 is 13 residues long. The CDR3 bases are TGTGCCAGCAGCCCTGCGAGGGTAAACGAGCAGTACTTC. Residues: CASSPARVNEQYF.

This clonotype was seen only a few times. The CDR3 is CASSFGSNYGYTF. Written as DNA, the CDR3 is TGTGCCAGCAGTTTTGGCAGCAACTATGGCTACACCTTC. The gene calls are TRBV27 and TRBJ1-2, with D hard to call. V dropped 3 bases and J dropped 2 bases, with 7 bases sitting between them. Per the germline V gene, CDR1 is MNHEY and CDR2 is SMNVEV (reference sequence). The CDR3 contains 13 residues.

The rearrangement joins TRBV12-5 to TRBJ2-1; D not resolved. This CDR3 is built from 12 residues. The V end lost 2 bases, the J end lost 5 bases, and 4 bases lay between the germline ends. Germline lookup yields CDR1 LGHNT and CDR2 FRNRAP. The CDR3 bases are TGTGCTAGTGGTTTGAGCAACAATGAGCAGTTCTTC. Encoded protein: CASGLSNNEQFF.

In regard to this clonotype: Possible read error: a much larger clone is one base away. CDR3 bases: TGTGCCAGCAGTCTGGGAGGGTACTCCTCCGACGAGCAGTACTTC. Translated, it gives CASSLGGYSSDEQYF. The chain employs TRBV28 and TRBJ2-5; the match to TRBD2 covers 7 bases. The better agreement between TRBJ2-7 and the DNA end casts doubt on the J call. CDR1 is MDHEN and CDR2 is SYDVKM in the germline V gene. The CDR3 extends over 15 amino acids.

This sequence joins TRBV27 and TRBJ2-1; 9 bases fit TRBD2. The J call may not be correct, given that the DNA end is closer to TRBJ2-7. Germline loops: CDR1 MNHEY, CDR2 SMNVEV (reference sequence). The CDR3 sequence is 16 residues long. The DNA of the CDR3 is TGTGCCAGCAGTTTAAGGGGACTAGCCTCCTACAATGAGCAGTACTTC. Protein product: CASSLRGLASYNEQYF.